The clone carrying this T cell receptor beta chain was counted many times. In patients aged 18 to 65, hyperthyroidism was newly diagnosed, with duration under 2 months. Patients having uncontrolled infection, another autoimmune disease, pregnancy or lactation were not included. This blood was taken when hyperthyroidism was first diagnosed, before any ophthalmopathy symptoms existed. These data belong to a study of T cells in Graves' hyperthyroidism and ophthalmopathy. Study-wide background: Peripheral blood was obtained at initial diagnosis, preceding any treatment.

TCR beta CDR3 regions were amplified from RNA transcripts. HTBI primers were employed in a first-round RT-PCR of the TCR CDR3. From the multiplex PCR reads, TCRdb called clonotypes with MiXCR, one entry per CDR3 protein. The sample has roughly 500,000 distinct CDR3 sequences, over 11% seen once. The origin of this receptor is a woman in her 30s with Graves' hyperthyroidism that later progressed to Graves' ophthalmopathy. Input material: blood.

CDR3 in amino acids: CASSETRETQYF. The DNA of the CDR3 is TGTGCCAGCAGTGAAACCCGAGAGACCCAGTACTTC. The rearrangement links TRBV6-1 to TRBJ2-5, with D unclear. Trimming stripped 2 bases from V and 4 bases from J, with 5 bases between. The germline V gene encodes CDR1 MNHNS and CDR2 SASEGT. The length of the CDR3 is 12 residues.